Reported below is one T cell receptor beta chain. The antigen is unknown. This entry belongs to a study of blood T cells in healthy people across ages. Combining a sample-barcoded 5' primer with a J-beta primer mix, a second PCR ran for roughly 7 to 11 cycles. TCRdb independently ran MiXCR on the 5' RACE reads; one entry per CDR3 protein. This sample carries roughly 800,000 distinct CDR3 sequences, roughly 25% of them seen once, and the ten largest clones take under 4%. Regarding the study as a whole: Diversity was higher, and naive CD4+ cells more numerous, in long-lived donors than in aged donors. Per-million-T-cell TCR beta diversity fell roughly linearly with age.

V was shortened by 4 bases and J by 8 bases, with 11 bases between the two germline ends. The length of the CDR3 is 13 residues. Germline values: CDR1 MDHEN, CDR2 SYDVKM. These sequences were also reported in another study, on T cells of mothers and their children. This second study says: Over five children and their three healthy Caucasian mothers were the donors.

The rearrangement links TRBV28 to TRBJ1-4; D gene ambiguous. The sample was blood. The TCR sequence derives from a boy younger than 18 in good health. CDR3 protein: CASSYRVGEKLFF. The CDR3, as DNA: TGTGCCAGCAGTTACCGGGTAGGGGAAAAACTGTTTTTT. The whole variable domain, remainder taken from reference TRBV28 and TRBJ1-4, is DVKVTQSSRYLVKRTGEKVFLECVQDMDHENMFWYRQDPGLGLRLIYFSYDVKMKEKGDIPEGYSVSREKKERFSLILESASTNQTSMYLCASSYRVGEKLFFGSGTQLSVL.